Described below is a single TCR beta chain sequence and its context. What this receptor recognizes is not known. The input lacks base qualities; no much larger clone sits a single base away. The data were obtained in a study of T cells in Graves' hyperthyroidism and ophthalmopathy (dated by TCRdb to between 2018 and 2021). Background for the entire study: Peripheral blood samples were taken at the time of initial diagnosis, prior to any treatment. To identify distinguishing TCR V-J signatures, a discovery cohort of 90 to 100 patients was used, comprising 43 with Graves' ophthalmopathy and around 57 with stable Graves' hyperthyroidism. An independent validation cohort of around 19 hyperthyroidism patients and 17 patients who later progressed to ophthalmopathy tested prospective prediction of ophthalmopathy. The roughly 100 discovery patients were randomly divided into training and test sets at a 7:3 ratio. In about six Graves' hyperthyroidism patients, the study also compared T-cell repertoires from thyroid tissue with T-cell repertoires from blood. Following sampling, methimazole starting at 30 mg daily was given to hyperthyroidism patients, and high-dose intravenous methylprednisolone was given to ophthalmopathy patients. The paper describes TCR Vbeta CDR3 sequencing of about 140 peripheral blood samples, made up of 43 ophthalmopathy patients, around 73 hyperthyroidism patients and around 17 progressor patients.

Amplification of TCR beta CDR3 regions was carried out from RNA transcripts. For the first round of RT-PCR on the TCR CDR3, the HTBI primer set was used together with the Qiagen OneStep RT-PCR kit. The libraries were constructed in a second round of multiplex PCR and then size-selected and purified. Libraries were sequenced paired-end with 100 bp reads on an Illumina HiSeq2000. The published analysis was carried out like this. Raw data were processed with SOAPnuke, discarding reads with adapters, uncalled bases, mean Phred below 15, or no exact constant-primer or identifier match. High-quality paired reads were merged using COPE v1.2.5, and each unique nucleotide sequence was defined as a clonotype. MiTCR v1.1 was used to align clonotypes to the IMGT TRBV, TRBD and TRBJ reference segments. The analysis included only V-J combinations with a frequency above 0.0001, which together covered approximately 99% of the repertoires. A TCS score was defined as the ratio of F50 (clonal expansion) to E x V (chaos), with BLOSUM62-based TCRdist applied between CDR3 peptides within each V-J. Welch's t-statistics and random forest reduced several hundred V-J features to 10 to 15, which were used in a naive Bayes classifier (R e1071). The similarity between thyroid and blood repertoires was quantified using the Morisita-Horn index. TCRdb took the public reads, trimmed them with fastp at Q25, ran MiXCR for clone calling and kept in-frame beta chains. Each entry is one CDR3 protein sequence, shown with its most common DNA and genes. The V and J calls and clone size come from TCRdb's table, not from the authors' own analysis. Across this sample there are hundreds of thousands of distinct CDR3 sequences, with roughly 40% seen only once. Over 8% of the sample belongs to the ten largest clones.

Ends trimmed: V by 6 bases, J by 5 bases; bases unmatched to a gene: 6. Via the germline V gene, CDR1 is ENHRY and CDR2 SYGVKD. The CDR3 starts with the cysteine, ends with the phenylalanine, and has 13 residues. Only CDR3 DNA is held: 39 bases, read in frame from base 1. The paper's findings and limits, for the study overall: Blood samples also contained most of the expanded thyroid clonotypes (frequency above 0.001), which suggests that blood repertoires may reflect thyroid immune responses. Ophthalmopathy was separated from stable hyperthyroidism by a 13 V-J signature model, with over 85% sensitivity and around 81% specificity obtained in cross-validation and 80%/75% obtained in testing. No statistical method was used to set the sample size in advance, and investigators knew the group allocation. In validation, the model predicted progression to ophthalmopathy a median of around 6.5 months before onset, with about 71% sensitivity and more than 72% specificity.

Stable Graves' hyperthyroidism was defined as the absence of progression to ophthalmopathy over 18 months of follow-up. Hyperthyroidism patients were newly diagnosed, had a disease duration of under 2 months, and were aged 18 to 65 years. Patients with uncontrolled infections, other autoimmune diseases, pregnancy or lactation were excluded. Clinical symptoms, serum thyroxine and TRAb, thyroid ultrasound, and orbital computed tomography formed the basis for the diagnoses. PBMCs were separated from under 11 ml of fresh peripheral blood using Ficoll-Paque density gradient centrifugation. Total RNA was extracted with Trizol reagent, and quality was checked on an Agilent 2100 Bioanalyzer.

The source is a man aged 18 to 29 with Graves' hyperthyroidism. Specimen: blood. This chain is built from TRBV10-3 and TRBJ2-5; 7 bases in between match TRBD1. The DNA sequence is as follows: TGTGCCATCAGCAGAATGACAGGGGAGACCCAGTACTTC. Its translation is CAISRMTGETQYF.